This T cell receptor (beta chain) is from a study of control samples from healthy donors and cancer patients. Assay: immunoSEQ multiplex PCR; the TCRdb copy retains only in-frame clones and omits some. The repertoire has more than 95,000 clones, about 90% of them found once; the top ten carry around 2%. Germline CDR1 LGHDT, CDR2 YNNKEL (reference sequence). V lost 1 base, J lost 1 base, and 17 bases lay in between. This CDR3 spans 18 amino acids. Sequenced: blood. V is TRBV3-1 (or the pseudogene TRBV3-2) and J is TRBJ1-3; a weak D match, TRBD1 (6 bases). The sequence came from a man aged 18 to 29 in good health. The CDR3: CASSQVFTGRRSGNTIYF. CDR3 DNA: TGTGCCAGCAGCCAAGTTTTTACAGGGCGTCGTTCTGGAAACACCATATATTTT.